This TCR beta chain was documented in a study of blood T cell repertoires in COVID-19. Original processing methods: Researchers report that nucleated cell counts were estimated from reference gene primer amplification. TCRdb keeps only in-frame clones here, not all; method: immunoSEQ multiplex PCR. V, J and clone size derive from that table, while D and trimming were established from the DNA sequence. The sample has roughly 120,000 clones, approximately 81% seen once. This CDR3 spans 13 amino acids. The V end lost 2 bases, the J end lost 4 bases, and 5 bases lay between the germline ends. This rearrangement joins TRBV12-3 or TRBV12-4 to TRBJ1-4; no clear D. This sequence was found in a man aged 45-60 years with acute or convalescent COVID-19. The specimen sequenced was peripheral blood. DNA for the CDR3: TGTGCCAGCAGTTTACGTTTTAATGAAAAACTGTTTTTT. Its translation is CASSLRFNEKLFF.